The rows below give T cell receptor beta chains drawn from one sample of a study of T cell changes during pregnancy in multiple sclerosis. Profiled with immunoSEQ multiplex PCR; TCRdb holds only in-frame clones, not every one. This table has over 45,000 clones, 70% to 90% appearing once. The sequencing used CD4+ T cells from peripheral blood mononuclear cells, collected in the first trimester of pregnancy. These receptors all stem from a female donor with multiple sclerosis, enrolled in a pregnancy study. CDR3s leave out the opening cysteine and the closing phenylalanine or tryptophan. Each record gives: CDR3 length, D gene, clone size, V gene, J gene, CDR3 protein. The D gene is left open where the match is weak. Expanded clones are given a class, and other clones once, few, many or no size at all.

15	.	.	TRBV7-9	TRBJ1-2	ASSSAHHTQRGNGYT
9	.	few	TRBV20-1	TRBJ1-2	SARPDYGYT
12	.	few	TRBV2	TRBJ1-5	ASSGTVSNQPQH
13	.	.	TRBV28	TRBJ2-1	ASSTIGGVYNEQF
16	TRBD2	.	TRBV9	TRBJ2-4	ASSEEGTSGSGKNIQY
13	.	few	TRBV11-2	TRBJ2-3	ASSLYRVSTDTQY
13	.	.	TRBV5-1	TRBJ1-2	ASSPGTLANYGYT
14	TRBD1	.	TRBV6-5	TRBJ2-3	ASSYLRTGRTDTQY
15	.	.	TRBV19	TRBJ1-5	ASSGRSREVSNQPQH
12	.	.	TRBV28	TRBJ1-4	ASSGLFGNEKLF
12	.	.	TRBV10-3	TRBJ1-5	AISEMSGNQPQH
12	.	.	TRBV2	TRBJ1-4	ASRRTDSDEKLF
14	.	.	TRBV10-3	TRBJ2-7	AISDLSGGGSYEQY
11	.	.	TRBV19	TRBJ1-4	ASTEAINEKLF
14	TRBD2	.	TRBV5-4	TRBJ2-3	ASSSQTSGLSDTQY
10	.	.	TRBV28	TRBJ1-6	ASLTTNSPLH
12	TRBD2	once	TRBV9	TRBJ2-4	ASSDGGGTSQQY
14	.	.	TRBV5-1	TRBJ1-1	ASSPGQGVGNTEAF
13	TRBD1	.	TRBV28	TRBJ2-2	ASRYGTEPTGELF
11	.	.	TRBV7-9	TRBJ1-1	ASSLAAETEAF
11	.	.	TRBV2	TRBJ2-5	ASRKQDPETQY
13	TRBD2	.	TRBV25-1	TRBJ2-1	ASSRTSGGPNEQF
13	TRBD2	.	TRBV5-1	TRBJ2-1	ASSPAGGRYNEQF
11	.	.	TRBV30	TRBJ1-5	AWSVGGDQPQH
13	.	.	TRBV15	TRBJ2-7	ATSRVTGVWGEQY
15	.	.	TRBV30	TRBJ2-1	AWSGPGIGGPLNEQF
13	TRBD1	.	TRBV30	TRBJ2-2	AWRPGQGASGELF
12	TRBD1	.	TRBV6-1	TRBJ2-7	ASSERDRAYEQY
12	TRBD1	.	TRBV6-5	TRBJ2-7	ASNKGRGTGEQY
12	.	.	TRBV16	TRBJ2-3	ASSQRRVPDTQY
15	.	.	TRBV4-2	TRBJ2-2	ASSQGGSEFNTGELF
14	TRBD2	.	TRBV6-1	TRBJ2-2	ASSARTSGFTGELF
10	.	.	TRBV7-3	TRBJ2-1	ASSFSLGEQF
13	TRBD1	.	TRBV7-9	TRBJ1-1	ASSLTGGGGTEAF